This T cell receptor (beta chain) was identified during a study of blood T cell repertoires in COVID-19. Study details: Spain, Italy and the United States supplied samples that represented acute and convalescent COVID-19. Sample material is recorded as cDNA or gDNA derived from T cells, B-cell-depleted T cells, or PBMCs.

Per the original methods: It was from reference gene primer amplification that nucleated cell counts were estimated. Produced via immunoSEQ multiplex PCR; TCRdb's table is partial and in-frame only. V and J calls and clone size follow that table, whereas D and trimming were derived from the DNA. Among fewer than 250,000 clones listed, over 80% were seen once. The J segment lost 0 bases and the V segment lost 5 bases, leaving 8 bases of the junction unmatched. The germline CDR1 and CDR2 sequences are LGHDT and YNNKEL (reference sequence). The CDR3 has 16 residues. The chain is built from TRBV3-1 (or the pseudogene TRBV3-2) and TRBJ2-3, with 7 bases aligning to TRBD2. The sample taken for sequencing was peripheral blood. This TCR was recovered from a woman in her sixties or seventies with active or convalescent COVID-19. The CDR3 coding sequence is TGTGCCAGCAGCGACCGGGAGCGGGGAAGCACAGATACGCAGTATTTT. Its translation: CASSDRERGSTDTQYF.